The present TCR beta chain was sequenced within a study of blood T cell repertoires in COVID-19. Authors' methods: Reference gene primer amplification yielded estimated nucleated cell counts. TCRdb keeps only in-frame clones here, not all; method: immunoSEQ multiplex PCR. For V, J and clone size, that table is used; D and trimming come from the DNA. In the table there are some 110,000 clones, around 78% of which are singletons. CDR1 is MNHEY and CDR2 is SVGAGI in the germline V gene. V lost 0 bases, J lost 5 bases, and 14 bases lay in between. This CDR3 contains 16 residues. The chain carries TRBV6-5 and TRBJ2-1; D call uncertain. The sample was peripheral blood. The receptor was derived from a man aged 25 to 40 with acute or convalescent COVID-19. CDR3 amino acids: CASSYSDFAHNNEQFF. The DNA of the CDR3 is TGTGCCAGCAGTTACTCCGACTTTGCGCATAACAATGAGCAGTTCTTC.